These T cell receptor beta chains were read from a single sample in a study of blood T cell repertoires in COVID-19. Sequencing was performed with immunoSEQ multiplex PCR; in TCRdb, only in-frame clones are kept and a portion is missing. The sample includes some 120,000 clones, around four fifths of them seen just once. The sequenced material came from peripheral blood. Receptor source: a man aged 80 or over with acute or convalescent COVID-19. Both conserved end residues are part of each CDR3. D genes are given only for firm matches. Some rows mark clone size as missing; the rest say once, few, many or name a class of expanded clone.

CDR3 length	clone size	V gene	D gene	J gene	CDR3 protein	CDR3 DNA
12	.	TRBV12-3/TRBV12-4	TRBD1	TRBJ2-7	CASSSQGREQYF	TGTGCCAGCAGCTCACAGGGGCGGGAGCAGTACTTC
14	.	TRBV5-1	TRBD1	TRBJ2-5	CASSIWTGRETQYF	TGCGCCAGCAGCATCTGGACAGGGCGGGAGACCCAGTACTTC
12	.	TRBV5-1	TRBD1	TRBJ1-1	CASRRVGQMAFF	TGCGCCAGCAGAAGGGTGGGACAGATGGCTTTCTTT
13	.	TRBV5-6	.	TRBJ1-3	CASSFLSGNTIYF	TGTGCCAGCAGCTTTCTCTCTGGAAACACCATATATTTT
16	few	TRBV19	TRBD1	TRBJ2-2	CASQTSGTGNTGELFF	TGTGCCAGTCAAACCTCCGGGACAGGGAACACCGGGGAGCTGTTTTTT
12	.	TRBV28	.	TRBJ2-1	CASSHNYNEQFF	TGTGCCAGCAGTCACAATTACAATGAGCAGTTCTTC
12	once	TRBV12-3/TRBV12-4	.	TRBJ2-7	CASSLSRWEQYF	TGTGCCAGCAGTTTGAGTCGTTGGGAGCAGTACTTC
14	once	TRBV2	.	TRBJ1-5	CAGGRGGSNQPQHF	TGTGCCGGGGGGCGGGGGGGAAGCAATCAGCCCCAGCATTTT
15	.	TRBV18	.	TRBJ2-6	CASSPGNTGANVLTF	TGTGCCAGCTCACCGGGCAACACTGGGGCCAACGTCCTGACTTTC
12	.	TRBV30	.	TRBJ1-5	CAWSVLRGPQHF	TGTGCCTGGAGTGTACTTAGAGGGCCCCAGCATTTT
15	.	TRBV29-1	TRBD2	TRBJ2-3	CSVEGFSGVTDTQYF	TGCAGCGTTGAGGGCTTCAGCGGGGTCACAGATACGCAGTATTTT
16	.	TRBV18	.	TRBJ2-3	CASSLRPGGSTDTQYF	TGTGCCAGCTCACTACGTCCGGGGGGCAGCACAGATACGCAGTATTTT
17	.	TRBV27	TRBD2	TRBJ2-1	CASSLYLSGVNYNEQFF	TGTGCCAGCAGTTTATACCTTAGCGGGGTAAATTACAATGAGCAGTTCTTC
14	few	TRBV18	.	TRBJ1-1	CASSPLGQGSPAFF	TGTGCCAGCTCACCCCTAGGGCAGGGATCCCCGGCTTTCTTT
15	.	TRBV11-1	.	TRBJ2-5	CASSSLRGLQETQYF	TGTGCCAGCAGTTCCCTCCGGGGACTCCAAGAGACCCAGTACTTC
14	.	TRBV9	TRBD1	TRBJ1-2	CASSTGQGGYGYTF	TGTGCCAGCAGCACGGGACAGGGGGGCTATGGCTACACCTTC
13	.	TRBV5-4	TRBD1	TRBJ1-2	CASSTGGRDGYTF	TGTGCCAGCAGCACAGGGGGCAGGGACGGCTACACCTTC
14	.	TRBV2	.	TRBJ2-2	CASKVTVHTGELFF	TGTGCCAGCAAGGTGACAGTTCACACCGGGGAGCTGTTTTTT
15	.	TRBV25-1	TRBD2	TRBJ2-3	CASSKASGGQDTQYF	TGTGCCAGCAGTAAGGCTAGCGGGGGCCAAGATACGCAGTATTTT
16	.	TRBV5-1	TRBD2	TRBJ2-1	CASSLTSGGLYNEQFF	TGCGCCAGCAGCTTGACTAGCGGGGGCCTCTACAATGAGCAGTTCTTC
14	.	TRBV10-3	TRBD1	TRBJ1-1	CAISNHRGESEAFF	TGTGCCATCAGTAACCACAGGGGCGAGAGTGAAGCTTTCTTT
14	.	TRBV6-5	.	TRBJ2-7	CASSETSGAYEQYF	TGTGCCAGCAGCGAGACTAGTGGGGCCTACGAGCAGTACTTC
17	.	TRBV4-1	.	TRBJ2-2	CASSQRILDGRTGELFF	TGCGCCAGCAGCCAAAGAATCCTAGATGGGAGAACCGGGGAGCTGTTTTTT
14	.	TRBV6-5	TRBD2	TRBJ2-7	CASRKAGGGYEQYF	TGTGCCAGCCGAAAGGCGGGGGGCGGCTACGAGCAGTACTTC
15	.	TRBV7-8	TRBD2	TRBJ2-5	CASSSPSGVQETQYF	TGTGCCAGCAGCTCGCCTAGCGGGGTCCAAGAGACCCAGTACTTC
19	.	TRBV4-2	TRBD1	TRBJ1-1	CASSQDSGQGARIHTEAFF	TGTGCCAGCAGCCAAGATTCCGGACAGGGGGCGCGAATTCACACTGAAGCTTTCTTT
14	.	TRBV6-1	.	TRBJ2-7	CASSEIGVWDEQYF	TGTGCCAGCAGTGAAATAGGGGTCTGGGACGAGCAGTACTTC
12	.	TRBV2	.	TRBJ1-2	CASKRQGYGYTF	TGTGCCAGCAAGAGGCAGGGGTATGGCTACACCTTC
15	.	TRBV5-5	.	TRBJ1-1	CASSLVRPTNTEAFF	TGTGCCAGCAGCTTGGTGAGGCCAACCAACACTGAAGCTTTCTTT
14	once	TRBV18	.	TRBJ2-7	CASSPADGGYEQYF	TGTGCCAGCTCACCAGCCGACGGGGGCTACGAGCAGTACTTC
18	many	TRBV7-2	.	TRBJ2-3	CASSSRTRQSSLGDTQYF	TGTGCCAGCAGCTCCCGCACCCGACAGTCCTCCCTCGGAGATACGCAGTATTTT
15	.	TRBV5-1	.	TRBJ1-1	CASSYGGSLGTEAFF	TGCGCCAGCAGCTACGGGGGGTCCTTAGGCACTGAAGCTTTCTTT
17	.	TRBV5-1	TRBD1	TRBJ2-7	CASSWNRKQGGQDEQYF	TGCGCCAGCAGCTGGAATAGAAAACAGGGGGGTCAGGACGAGCAGTACTTC
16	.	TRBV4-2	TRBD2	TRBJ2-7	CASSQTYTSGSYEQYF	TGTGCCAGCAGCCAAACTTATACTAGCGGCTCCTACGAGCAGTACTTC
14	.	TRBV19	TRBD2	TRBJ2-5	CASRERGFQETQYF	TGTGCCAGTCGTGAGCGGGGATTCCAAGAGACCCAGTACTTC
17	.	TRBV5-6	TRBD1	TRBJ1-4	CASSWGPIGTDNEKLFF	TGTGCCAGCAGCTGGGGGCCCATCGGGACAGATAATGAAAAACTGTTTTTT
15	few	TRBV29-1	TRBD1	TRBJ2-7	CSVSTGTGNSGEQYF	TGCAGCGTGAGTACCGGGACAGGGAATTCCGGCGAGCAGTACTTC
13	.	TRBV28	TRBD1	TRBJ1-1	CASSSTYRGRVFF	TGTGCCAGCAGCTCCACGTACAGGGGGAGGGTTTTCTTT
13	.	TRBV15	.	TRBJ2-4	CATSSGLKNIQYF	TGTGCCACCAGCTCAGGACTAAAAAACATTCAGTACTTC
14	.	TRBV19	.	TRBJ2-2	CATRFGPNTGELFF	TGTGCCACCCGGTTTGGGCCTAACACCGGGGAGCTGTTTTTT